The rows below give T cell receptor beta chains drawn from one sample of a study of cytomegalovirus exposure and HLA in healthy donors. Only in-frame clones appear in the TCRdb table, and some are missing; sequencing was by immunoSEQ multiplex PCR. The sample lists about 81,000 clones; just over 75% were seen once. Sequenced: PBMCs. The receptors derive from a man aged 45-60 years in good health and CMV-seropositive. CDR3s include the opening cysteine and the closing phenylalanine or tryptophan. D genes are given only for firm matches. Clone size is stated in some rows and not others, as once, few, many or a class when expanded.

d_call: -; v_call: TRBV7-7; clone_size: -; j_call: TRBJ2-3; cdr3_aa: CASSLTGAADTQYF; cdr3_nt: TGTGCTAGCAGCTTAACGGGAGCCGCAGATACGCAGTATTTT
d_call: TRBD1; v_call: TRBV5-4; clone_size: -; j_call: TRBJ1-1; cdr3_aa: CASSSPGTGFGTEAFF; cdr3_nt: TGTGCCAGCAGCTCCCCCGGGACAGGGTTCGGCACTGAAGCTTTCTTT
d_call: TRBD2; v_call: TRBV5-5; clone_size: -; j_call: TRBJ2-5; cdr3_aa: CASSLGGTSGKETQYF; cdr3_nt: TGTGCCAGCAGCTTGGGAGGGACTAGCGGGAAAGAGACCCAGTACTTC
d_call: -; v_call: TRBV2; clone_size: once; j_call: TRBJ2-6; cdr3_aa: CASSGSGANGLTF; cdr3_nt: TGTGCCAGCAGTGGCAGTGGGGCCAACGGCCTGACTTTC
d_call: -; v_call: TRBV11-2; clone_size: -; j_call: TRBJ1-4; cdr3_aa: CASSSLSATNEKLFF; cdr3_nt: TGTGCCAGCAGCTCCTTGTCAGCAACTAATGAAAAACTGTTTTTT
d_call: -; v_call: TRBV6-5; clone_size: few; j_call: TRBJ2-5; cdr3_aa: CASSTGFQETQYF; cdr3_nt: TGTGCCAGCAGCACAGGTTTCCAAGAGACCCAGTACTTC
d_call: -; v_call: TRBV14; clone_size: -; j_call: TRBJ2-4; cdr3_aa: CASSQSGPIQYF; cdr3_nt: TGTGCCAGCAGCCAAAGTGGGCCCATTCAGTACTTC
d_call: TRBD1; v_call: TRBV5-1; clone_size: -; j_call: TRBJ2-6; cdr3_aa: CASSLAGGQSSGANGLTF; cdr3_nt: TGCGCCAGCAGCTTGGCAGGGGGCCAGAGCTCTGGGGCCAACGGCCTGACTTTC
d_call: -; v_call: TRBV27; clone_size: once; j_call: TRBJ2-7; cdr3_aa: CASSLVPPTTYEQYF; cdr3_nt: TGTGCCAGCAGTTTGGTCCCCCCAACTACCTACGAGCAGTACTTC
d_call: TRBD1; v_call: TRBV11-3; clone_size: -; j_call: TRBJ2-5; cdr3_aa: CASSSEEDRGFSETQYF; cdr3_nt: TGTGCCAGCAGCTCTGAGGAGGACAGGGGGTTTTCGGAGACCCAGTACTTC
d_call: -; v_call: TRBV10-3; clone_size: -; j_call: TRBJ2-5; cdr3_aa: CAISAAGRKETQYF; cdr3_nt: TGTGCCATCAGTGCTGCGGGACGAAAGGAGACCCAGTACTTC
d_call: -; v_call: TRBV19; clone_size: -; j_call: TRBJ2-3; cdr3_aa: CASRDFSDTQYF; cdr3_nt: TGTGCCAGCAGGGACTTCTCCGATACGCAGTATTTT
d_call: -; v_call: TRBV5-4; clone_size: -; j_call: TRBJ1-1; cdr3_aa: CASSLGAQVNTEAFF; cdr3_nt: TGTGCCAGCAGCTTGGGGGCGCAGGTGAACACTGAAGCTTTCTTT
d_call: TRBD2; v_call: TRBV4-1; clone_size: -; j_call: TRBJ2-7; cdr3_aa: CASSQILTGLAGGYEQYF; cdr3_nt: TGCGCCAGCAGCCAAATTCTTACCGGACTAGCGGGAGGGTACGAGCAGTACTTC
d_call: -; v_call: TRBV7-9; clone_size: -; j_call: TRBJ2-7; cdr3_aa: CASSEDGWAVEQYF; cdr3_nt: TGTGCCAGCAGCGAAGATGGGTGGGCTGTCGAGCAGTACTTC
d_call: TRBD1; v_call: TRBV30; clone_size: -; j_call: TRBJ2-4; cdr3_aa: CAWNIPGQSNSQYF; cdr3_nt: TGTGCCTGGAATATACCGGGACAGTCAAACAGTCAGTACTTC
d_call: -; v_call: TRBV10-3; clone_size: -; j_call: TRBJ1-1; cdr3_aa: CAIRTLRNWTEAFF; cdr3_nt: TGTGCCATCAGAACTCTGAGGAATTGGACTGAAGCTTTCTTT
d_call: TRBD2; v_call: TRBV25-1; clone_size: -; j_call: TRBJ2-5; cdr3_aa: CASSAGLAGGRSGETQYF; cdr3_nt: TGTGCCAGCAGTGCCGGACTAGCGGGAGGGAGAAGTGGAGAGACCCAGTACTTC
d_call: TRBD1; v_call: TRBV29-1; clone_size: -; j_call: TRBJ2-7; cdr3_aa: CSVGTGGTYEQYF; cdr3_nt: TGCAGCGTTGGGACAGGGGGGACCTACGAGCAGTACTTC
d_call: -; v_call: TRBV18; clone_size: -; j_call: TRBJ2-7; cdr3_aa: CASSPLPGRKNYEQYF; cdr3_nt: TGTGCCAGCTCCCCTTTACCGGGAAGAAAAAACTACGAGCAGTACTTC
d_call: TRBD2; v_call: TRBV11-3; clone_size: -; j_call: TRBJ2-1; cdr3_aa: CATGTSGSRGEQFF; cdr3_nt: TGTGCCACCGGGACTAGCGGGAGTCGGGGTGAGCAGTTCTTC
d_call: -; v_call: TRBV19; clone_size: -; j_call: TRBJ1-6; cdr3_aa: CASSILNSPLHF; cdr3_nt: TGTGCCAGTAGTATACTGAATTCACCCCTCCACTTT
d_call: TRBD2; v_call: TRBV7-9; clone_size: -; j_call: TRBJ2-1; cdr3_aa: CAGLAGGWNEQFF; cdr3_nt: TGTGCCGGCCTCGCGGGAGGTTGGAATGAGCAGTTCTTC
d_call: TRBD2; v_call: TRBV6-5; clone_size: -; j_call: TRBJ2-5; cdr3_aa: CASSSSGREETQYF; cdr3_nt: TGTGCCAGCAGTAGTAGCGGGAGGGAAGAGACCCAGTACTTC
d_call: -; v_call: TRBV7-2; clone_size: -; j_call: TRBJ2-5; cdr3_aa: CASSARRGNRERETQYF; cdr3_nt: TGTGCCAGCAGCGCTCGTAGGGGGAACAGGGAGCGGGAGACCCAGTACTTC
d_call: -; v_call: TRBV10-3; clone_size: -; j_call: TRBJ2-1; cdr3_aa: CAIRKARLPSNEQFF; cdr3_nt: TGTGCCATCAGAAAAGCCAGGTTACCCTCCAATGAGCAGTTCTTC
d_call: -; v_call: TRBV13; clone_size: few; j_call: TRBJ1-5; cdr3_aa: CASSLQGPNQPQHF; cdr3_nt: TGTGCCAGCAGCTTACAGGGCCCTAATCAGCCCCAGCATTTT
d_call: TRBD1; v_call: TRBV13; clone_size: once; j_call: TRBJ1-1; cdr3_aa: CASSLGAGTGRAEAFF; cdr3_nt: TGTGCCAGCAGCTTAGGTGCCGGGACAGGGAGGGCTGAAGCTTTCTTT
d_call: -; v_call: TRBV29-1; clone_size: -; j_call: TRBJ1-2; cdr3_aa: CSVPNNQILSNYGYTF; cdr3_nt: TGCAGCGTCCCAAACAACCAGATCCTCTCTAACTATGGCTACACCTTC
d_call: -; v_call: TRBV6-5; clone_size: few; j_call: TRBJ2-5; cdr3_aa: CASTSFRETQYF; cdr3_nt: TGTGCCAGCACCTCCTTCCGGGAGACCCAGTACTTC
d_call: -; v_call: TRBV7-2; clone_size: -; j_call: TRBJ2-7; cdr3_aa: CASSLTYEQYF; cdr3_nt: TGTGCCAGCAGCCTAACCTACGAGCAGTACTTC
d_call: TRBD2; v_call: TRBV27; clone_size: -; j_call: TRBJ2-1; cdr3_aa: CASSLRGLAAEYRNEQFF; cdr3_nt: TGTGCCAGCAGTTTACGTGGACTAGCGGCCGAATACAGGAATGAGCAGTTCTTC
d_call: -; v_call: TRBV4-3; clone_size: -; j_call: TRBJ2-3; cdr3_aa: CASSQEWLDTQYF; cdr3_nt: TGCGCCAGCAGCCAAGAGTGGCTAGATACGCAGTATTTT
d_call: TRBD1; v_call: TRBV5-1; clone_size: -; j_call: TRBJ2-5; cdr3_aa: CASSPRGQVSQETQYF; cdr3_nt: TGCGCCAGCAGCCCCCGTGGACAGGTTAGCCAAGAGACCCAGTACTTC
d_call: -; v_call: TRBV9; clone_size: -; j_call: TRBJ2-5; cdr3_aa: CASSELDSQETQYF; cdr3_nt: TGTGCCAGCAGCGAGCTGGACAGCCAAGAGACCCAGTACTTC
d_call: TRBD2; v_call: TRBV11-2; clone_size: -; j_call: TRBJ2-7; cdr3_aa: CASSPFLAGFLAASEQYF; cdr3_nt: TGTGCCAGCAGCCCCTTTCTAGCGGGATTCTTAGCGGCCTCCGAGCAGTACTTC
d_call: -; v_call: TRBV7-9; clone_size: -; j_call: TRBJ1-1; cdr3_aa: CSGGSGLNTEAFF; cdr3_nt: TGTTCCGGAGGGTCTGGGCTGAACACTGAAGCTTTCTTT
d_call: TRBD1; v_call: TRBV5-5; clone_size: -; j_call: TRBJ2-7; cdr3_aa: CASSLDYRGAYEQYF; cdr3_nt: TGTGCCAGCAGCTTGGATTACAGGGGAGCCTACGAGCAGTACTTC
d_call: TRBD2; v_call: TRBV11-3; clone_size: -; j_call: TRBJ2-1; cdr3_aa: CASSLVLAGGDEQFF; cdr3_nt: TGTGCCAGCAGCTTAGTACTAGCGGGAGGGGATGAGCAGTTCTTC
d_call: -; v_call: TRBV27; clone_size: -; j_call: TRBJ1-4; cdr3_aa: CASGREKLFF; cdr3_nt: TGTGCCAGTGGGAGGGAAAAACTGTTTTTT
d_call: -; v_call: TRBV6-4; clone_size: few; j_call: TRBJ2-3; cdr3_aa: CASSDSTGTTDTQYF; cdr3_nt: TGTGCCAGCAGTGACTCGACAGGAACCACAGATACGCAGTATTTT